These 22 T cell receptor beta chains were sequenced from one sample in a study of blood T cell repertoires in COVID-19. The protocol was immunoSEQ multiplex PCR, while the TCRdb copy is restricted to in-frame clones and leaves out a portion. The sample includes 85,000 to 100,000 clones, about 88% of them seen just once. The sample taken for sequencing was peripheral blood. These receptors all stem from a woman aged 55-70 years with acute or convalescent COVID-19.

The chain couples TRBV9 to TRBJ1-2; 7 positions match TRBD1. V lost 3 bases and J lost 7; bases outside the gene matches: 27. Germline V CDR1 and CDR2: SGDLS, YYNGEE. CDR3 length equals 20 residues. DNA of the CDR3: TGTGCCAGCAGCGCGGGAACAAACCGACAGGGTCAGATACTATGGTTTGGCTACACCTTC. Amino acid sequence: CASSAGTNRQGQILWFGYTF. Looking up the rest from reference TRBV9 and TRBJ1-2 gives the full variable domain: DSGVTQTPKHLITATGQRVTLRCSPRSGDLSVYWYQQSLDQGLQFLIQYYNGEERAKGNILERFSAQQFPDLHSELNLSSLELGDSALYFCASSAGTNRQGQILWFGYTFGSGTRLTVV.

J is TRBJ1-4 and V is TRBV29-1; a possible D gene is TRBD1 (5 bases). The germline V gene encodes CDR1 SQVTM and CDR2 ANQGSEA. This CDR3 comprises 13 residues. Between the trimmed V and J ends, which lost 5 bases and 5 bases, there was a span of 12 bases. The CDR3, as DNA: TGCAGCGTTAAAAATGGGGGGAATGAAAAACTGTTTTTT. It yields the protein CSVKNGGNEKLFF. The whole variable domain, remainder taken from reference TRBV29-1 and TRBJ1-4, is SAVISQKPSRDICQRGTSLTIQCQVDSQVTMMFWYRQQPGQSLTLIATANQGSEATYESGFVIDKFPISRPNLTFSTLTVSNMSPEDSSIYLCSVKNGGNEKLFFGSGTQLSVL.

The rearrangement links TRBV10-3 to TRBJ2-3; 9 bases line up with TRBD2. CDR3 length: 16 residues. The germline CDR1 and CDR2 sequences are ENHRY and SYGVKD. Losses at the gene ends were 10 bases for V and 2 bases for J; bases not matched to a gene: 13. The CDR3 sequence: CASREAAGGLTDTQYF. CDR3 DNA sequence: TGTGCCAGCCGGGAGGCAGCGGGGGGCCTCACAGATACGCAGTATTTT.

The V gene is TRBV11-2, the J gene TRBJ1-1; a possible D gene is TRBD1 (6 bases). The V gene's germline CDR1 is SGHAT and CDR2 FQNNGV. Deletions cut 6 bases from V and 3 bases from J, with 14 bases between. The CDR3 length is 14 residues. CDR3 residues: CASSRGGVYTEAFF. The CDR3 bases are TGTGCCAGCAGTCGAGGGGGAGTGTACACTGAAGCTTTCTTT. Supplemented by reference TRBV11-2 and TRBJ1-1, the full variable domain reads EAGVAQSPRYKIIEKRQSVAFWCNPISGHATLYWYQQILGQGPKLLIQFQNNGVVDDSQLPKDRFSAERLKGVDSTLKIQPAKLEDSAVYLCASSRGGVYTEAFFGQGTRLTVV.

This clone was seen repeatedly, ten times or more. V and J are TRBV5-1 and TRBJ2-2, with 7 nucleotides matching TRBD1. The J segment lost 5 bases and the V segment lost 0 bases, leaving 4 bases of the junction unmatched. Germline CDR1 reads SGHRS; CDR2 reads YFSETQ. This CDR3 comprises 15 residues. The CDR3 sequence is CASSLAGQYTGELFF. The CDR3 DNA reads TGCGCCAGCAGCTTGGCGGGACAGTATACCGGGGAGCTGTTTTTT. Full variable domain (missing parts from reference TRBV5-1 and TRBJ2-2): KAGVTQTPRYLIKTRGQQVTLSCSPISGHRSVSWYQQTPGQGLQFLFEYFSETQRNKGNFPGRFSGRQFSNSRSEMNVSTLELGDSALYLCASSLAGQYTGELFFGEGSRLTVL.

This clone was seen once. This sequence joins TRBV28 and TRBJ2-1; 8 nucleotides match TRBD1. This CDR3 spans 15 amino acids. V was pared by 4 bases and J by 5 bases, with 7 bases of the junction left unmatched. Germline V gene lookup returns CDR1 MDHEN and CDR2 SYDVKM. CDR3 coding DNA: TGTGCCAGCAGTTCCGGACAGGGAGGCAACAATGAGCAGTTCTTC. Its protein product is CASSSGQGGNNEQFF.

The table lists this clone with a count of one. The chain employs TRBV7-2 and TRBJ2-1, with 13 bases matching TRBD2. CDR1 is SGHTA and CDR2 is FQGNSA in the germline V gene. This CDR3 spans 15 amino acids. With V trimmed by 4 bases and J by 8 bases, 5 bases remained unmatched. CDR3 sequence reads: CASSYRLAGGDEQFF. The DNA for the CDR3 is TGTGCCAGCAGCTACCGACTAGCGGGGGGTGATGAGCAGTTCTTC.

The genes are TRBV21-1 and TRBJ2-2; the table's D gene call, TRBD1, was not cross checked with the DNA. TRBV21-1 is a pseudogene. The CDR3 sequence is 19 residues long. The CDR3 sequence is CASSTDSLLPSPYTGELFF. DNA for the CDR3: TGTGCCAGCAGCACAGACAGCCTATTACCCTCGCCGTACACCGGGGAGCTGTTTTTT.

About this clone itself: A read error may produce the germline difference seen at one junction end. The chain carries TRBV7-7 and TRBJ2-5; possible D gene TRBD1, 5 bases. This CDR3 is built from 15 residues. Germline V gene sequence: CDR1 SSHAT, CDR2 FNYEAQ (reference sequence). The CDR3 loop reads CASSLGTGIQETQYF. The CDR3 nucleotides are TGTGCTAGCAGCTTAGGCACAGGCATCCAAGAGACCCAGTACTTC.

The CDR3 DNA follows: TGTGCCAGCGGGAAGCGGGGGGGACAAGAGACCCAGTACTTC. Translation gives CASGKRGGQETQYF. The chain couples TRBV11-2 to TRBJ2-5, with 10 positions matching TRBD2. V shed 8 bases and J 2 bases; nucleotides not matched to a gene: 5. Germline V lookup: CDR1 SGHAT, CDR2 FQNNGV. This CDR3 comprises 14 residues.

This sequence joins TRBV28 and TRBJ2-1; tentatively, D is TRBD1 (6 bases). This CDR3 region has 15 residues. Looked up from germline, CDR1 is MDHEN and CDR2 is SYDVKM. CDR3 in DNA: TGTGCAACCAGGGGATACAGCCAAGGTCGGAATGAGCAGTTCTTC. It yields the protein CATRGYSQGRNEQFF.

In its sample, this clone was seen once. The rearrangement uses TRBV27 and TRBJ1-2, with 8 bases matching TRBD1. This CDR3 has 12 residues. V lost 5 bases to trimming and J lost 8 bases; unmatched junction nucleotides: 4. Germline V gives CDR1 MNHEY, CDR2 SMNVEV (reference sequence). The CDR3 reads CASSQQGEGYTF. DNA for the CDR3: TGTGCCAGCAGTCAACAGGGGGAAGGCTACACCTTC.

The CDR3 DNA follows: TGTGCCAGCAGCCCACTAGCAGGGGGCGGAGGAGGCTACACCTTC. It is translated as CASSPLAGGGGGYTF. The J gene is TRBJ1-2, the V gene TRBV7-9; the match to TRBD1 covers 8 bases. Trimming at V came to 5 bases and at J to 8 bases, leaving 13 bases not matched to a gene. The germline V gene has CDR1 SEHNR and CDR2 FQNEAQ (reference sequence). The CDR3 has 15 residues.

The V and J genes are TRBV18 and TRBJ2-7; a weak D match, TRBD1 (6 bases). The CDR3 runs 15 residues. V dropped 1 base and J dropped 3 bases, with 13 bases sitting between them. Germline CDR1 is KGHSH and CDR2 is LQKENI. The CDR3 nucleotides read TGTGCCAGCTCACCACGAACAGGACAGAACTACGAGCAGTACTTC. Encoded protein: CASSPRTGQNYEQYF.

J is TRBJ1-2 and V is TRBV3-1 (or the pseudogene TRBV3-2); possible D gene TRBD1, 5 bases. The V gene's germline CDR1 is LGHDT and CDR2 YNNKEL (reference sequence). This CDR3 is built from 14 residues. V was pared by 4 bases and J by 8 bases, with 17 bases between. CDR3 sequence: CASSPQPGGYGYTF. The CDR3 DNA reads TGTGCCAGCAGCCCCCAGCCGGGGGGTTACGGCTACACCTTC.

This chain connects TRBV29-1 to TRBJ1-4; D gene ambiguous. This CDR3 is built from 13 residues. The V end lost 6 bases, the J end lost 0 bases, and 8 bases lay between the germline ends. Germline V gene lookup returns CDR1 SQVTM and CDR2 ANQGSEA. CDR3 sequence: CSVQMATNEKLFF. The CDR3 nucleotides read TGCAGCGTCCAGATGGCAACTAATGAAAAACTGTTTTTT.

This rearrangement joins TRBV25-1 to TRBJ2-2; D perhaps matches TRBD2 (6 bases). The V end was cut by 1 base, the J end by 7 bases, with 7 bases between. Per the germline V gene, CDR1 is MGHDK and CDR2 is SYGVNS. The CDR3 has 13 amino acids. CDR3 sequence: CASSEWGVGELFF. The CDR3 DNA sequence: TGTGCCAGCAGTGAATGGGGGGTCGGGGAGCTGTTTTTT.

CDR3 DNA: TGTGCCAGTAGCGCGGGACAGGGGGCAGTGGATACGCAGTATTTT. This codes for CASSAGQGAVDTQYF. This rearrangement joins TRBV19 to TRBJ2-3; TRBD1 matches 12 bases. Trimming took 6 bases from V and 6 from J; bases not matched to a gene: 7. Germline lookup yields CDR1 LNHDA and CDR2 SQIVND (reference sequence). The CDR3 contains 15 residues.

This rearrangement joins TRBV4-1 to TRBJ1-2; TRBD1 matches at 8 bases. The CDR3 runs 16 residues. V lost 1 base to trimming and J lost 7 bases; unmatched junction nucleotides: 11. Germline V CDR1 and CDR2: MGHRA, YSYEKL. The CDR3 region is CASSQGILQGVSGYTF. The CDR3 DNA reads as TGCGCCAGCAGCCAAGGGATACTACAGGGGGTGAGTGGCTACACCTTC.

The V call is TRBV5-1, the J call TRBJ2-7, with a weak D call TRBD2 (5 bases). Trimming pared 0 bases from V and 5 bases from J, leaving 6 bases between. The germline V gene encodes CDR1 SGHRS and CDR2 YFSETQ. The CDR3 length is 12 residues. This CDR3 reads CASSLVSDEQYF. CDR3 coding DNA: TGCGCCAGCAGCTTGGTTAGCGACGAGCAGTACTTC.

This chain links TRBV28 with TRBJ1-2; D is unclear. Germline V gene data show CDR1 as MDHEN and CDR2 as SYDVKM. The V gene lost 4 bases and the J gene lost 4 bases, with 10 bases spanning the gap. The CDR3 has 13 amino acids. This CDR3 is CASSWEEVYGYTF. The CDR3 DNA reads TGTGCCAGCAGTTGGGAGGAGGTCTATGGCTACACCTTC.

The V and J genes are TRBV5-3 and TRBJ1-5; D perhaps matches TRBD1 (5 bases). TRBV5-3 is identified as an open reading frame with a role that is uncertain. The length of the CDR3 is 20 residues. Trimming pared 4 bases from V and 1 base from J, leaving 27 bases between. In DNA, the CDR3 is TGTGCCAGAAGCCCGGGGGATAATAGAAGAGTCACGGGAAGCAATCAGCCCCAGCATTTT. This sequence encodes CARSPGDNRRVTGSNQPQHF.